This TCR beta chain was documented in a study of T cell repertoires in cytomegalovirus infection. Study-wide results and caveats: In two of eight donors, the top clonotype was HLA-C-restricted CMV-specific.

MiXCR, run by TCRdb on the reads, gives a single entry per CDR3 protein. The repertoire includes over 120,000 distinct CDR3 sequences, 25% to 35% of them detected once, and about 56% sits in the top ten. About this clonotype: The target antigen is unknown.

Per the germline V gene, CDR1 is LGHNA and CDR2 is YNFKEQ. The CDR3 consists of 17 residues. The J segment lost 2 bases and the V segment lost 0 bases, leaving 10 bases of the junction unmatched. The rearrangement links TRBV4-2 to TRBJ2-7, with 7 positions matching TRBD2. This TCR derives from a human donor in good health (CMV status not recorded). Some clones in this sample may be carry-over from other donors' samples. The source material was CD8+ T cells from cultured PBMCs, sampled from culture after CMV antigen stimulation. CDR3 protein: CASSQEGHLAVPYEQYF. CDR3 in DNA: TGTGCCAGCAGCCAAGAAGGGCATCTAGCGGTGCCCTACGAGCAGTACTTC.